Described below is a single TCR beta chain sequence and its context. Germline CDR1 reads LGHNA; CDR2 reads YNFKEQ. The trim removed 1 base at V and 3 bases at J, leaving 5 bases unmatched. The CDR3 length is 15 residues. These data originate in a study of spatial heterogeneity in lung cancer. Study information: Alpha-chain sequences were detected in numbers that were consistently lower than beta-chain sequences.

Stated time point: sample taken at primary tumor resection. The cohort: 65 to 80 early-stage, untreated non-small cell lung cancer patients. MiXCR, applied by TCRdb to the 5' RACE reads, yields one record per CDR3 protein. The data contain tens of thousands of distinct CDR3 sequences, 7% to 9% of them singletons. The J gene is TRBJ1-2, the V gene TRBV4-2; 7 bases map to TRBD1. This TCR came from a male donor with early-stage non-small cell lung cancer. The sample was PBMCs, taken at surgery. The CDR3 loop reads CASSQASGTDYGYTF. CDR3 sequence (DNA): TGTGCCAGCAGCCAAGCCTCCGGGACAGACTATGGCTACACCTTC.